Given below is one TCR beta chain in context. Antigen: not known. The CDR3 sequence is 11 residues long. Germline-derived CDR1 and CDR2 are SQVTM and ANQGSEA. These data originate in a study of cytomegalovirus exposure and HLA in healthy donors. Study-level findings and limits: Donors were assumed by presence/absence analyses to have roughly uniform sequencing depth. When a later analysis was performed, an Asian-associated ancestry cluster reportedly had fewer N-insertions than the approximately 680-donor mean. An analysis done earlier found most TCR beta V segments productive about 90% or about 30% of the time.

Both 60 Vbeta primers and 13 Jbeta primers went into the PCR. Generated by immunoSEQ multiplex PCR, the TCRdb table keeps only in-frame clones and is missing some. The sample lists under 150,000 clones, roughly 82% seen once, with 1% to 1.5% in the top ten. This TCR was sampled from a boy younger than 18 in good health and CMV-seronegative. The specimen sequenced was PBMCs. The chain uses TRBV29-1 and TRBJ2-5; D is unresolved. The assigned J gene may be wrong: the sequence end matches TRBJ2-7 better. The CDR3 nucleotides read TGCAGCGTTGGTGGCGGTTACGAGCAGTACTTC. As protein: CSVGGGYEQYF.